This TCR beta chain was documented in a study of CDR3 diversity in severe acne. Concerning this clonotype itself: An end of the junction differs from the germline gene, which may be a read error.

This CDR3 spans 14 amino acids. Germline V gene data show CDR1 as SGHKS and CDR2 as YYEKEE (reference sequence). TCRdb used MiXCR to reprocess the PCR reads, holding one entry per CDR3 protein. The profile shows roughly 100,000 distinct CDR3 sequences, 51% of them singletons. J is TRBJ2-6 and V is TRBV5-5; D gene unclear. The receptor's source is a male donor with acne. Source material: blood. The CDR3 DNA reads TGCGCCAGCAGCCAAAACTCTGGGGCCAACGTCCTGACTTTC. This encodes CASSQNSGANVLTF.